These T cell receptor beta chains were read from a single sample in a study of blood T cell repertoires in COVID-19. Here immunoSEQ multiplex PCR was the method, and the copy in TCRdb shows in-frame clones only, minus some. This table holds about 200,000 clones, 80% to 90% found once. Source material: peripheral blood. The receptor set was obtained from a woman in her seventies with acute or convalescent COVID-19. Each CDR3 is given with its conserved first and last residue. The order of the fields is clone size, D gene, J gene, V gene, CDR3 length, CDR3 protein, CDR3 DNA. The D gene is left open where the match is weak. Expanded clones get a size class; other rows say once, few or many, or leave the size out.

>once|NA|TRBJ2-3|TRBV27|16
CASSLSDGYSRDTQYF
TGTGCCAGCAGTTTATCAGACGGGTATTCGCGTGATACGCAGTATTTT
>NA|TRBD1|TRBJ2-5|TRBV15|16
CATSRGTGEVWETQYF
TGTGCCACCAGCAGAGGGACAGGGGAAGTATGGGAGACCCAGTACTTC
>NA|NA|TRBJ1-5|TRBV24-1|18
CATSDSRGGPLGNQPQHF
TGTGCCACCAGTGATTCCCGCGGGGGTCCCCTAGGAAATCAGCCCCAGCATTTT
>NA|NA|TRBJ1-5|TRBV28|16
CASSATGLRSNQPQHF
TGTGCCAGCAGTGCAACAGGGTTAAGGAGCAATCAGCCCCAGCATTTT
>NA|NA|TRBJ2-3|TRBV11-2|15
CASSPTGTATDTQYF
TGTGCCAGCAGTCCCACGGGAACGGCCACAGATACGCAGTATTTT
>NA|TRBD1|TRBJ2-5|TRBV7-7|15
CASSPWTGNQETQYF
TGTGCTAGCAGCCCTTGGACAGGAAACCAAGAGACCCAGTACTTC
>NA|NA|TRBJ1-3|TRBV11-2|19
CASSLADPLGGASGNTIYF
TGTGCCAGCAGCTTAGCGGACCCGCTCGGGGGGGCGTCTGGAAACACCATATATTTT
>NA|NA|TRBJ2-7|TRBV11-2|12
CASRPSSYEQYF
TGTGCCAGCAGGCCGAGCTCCTACGAGCAGTACTTC
>many|NA|TRBJ2-7|TRBV28|15
CASSLSSGSTYEQYF
TGTGCCAGCAGTTTGTCGAGCGGGTCTACCTACGAGCAGTACTTC
>NA|TRBD2|TRBJ2-1|TRBV27|16
CASSPLAGLAGNEQFF
TGTGCCAGCAGTCCCCTAGCGGGACTAGCGGGCAATGAGCAGTTCTTC
>NA|TRBD1|TRBJ1-5|TRBV6-5|13
CASQTGVDQPQHF
TGTGCCAGCCAGACAGGGGTGGATCAGCCCCAGCATTTT
>NA|TRBD1|TRBJ2-7|TRBV7-9|14
CASSQGAGVDEQYF
TGTGCCAGCAGCCAGGGGGCAGGGGTGGACGAGCAGTACTTC
>NA|TRBD1|TRBJ2-5|TRBV5-4|15
CASSYLHRGQETQYF
TGTGCCAGCAGCTACCTCCACAGGGGACAAGAGACCCAGTACTTC
>NA|NA|TRBJ2-1|TRBV13|16
CASSLRYGQGYNEQFF
TGTGCCAGCAGCTTAAGGTACGGGCAGGGCTACAATGAGCAGTTCTTC
>once|NA|TRBJ1-1|TRBV24-1|14
CATRAATVNTEAFF
TGTGCCACCAGGGCCGCGACTGTGAACACTGAAGCTTTCTTT
>NA|TRBD1|TRBJ1-2|TRBV5-1|14
CASSPDRGGYGYTF
TGCGCCAGCAGTCCGGACAGGGGGGGCTATGGCTACACCTTC
>NA|NA|TRBJ1-1|TRBV5-1|14
CASSIGGKNTEAFF
TGCGCCAGCAGTATAGGCGGAAAGAACACTGAAGCTTTCTTT
>NA|NA|TRBJ2-7|TRBV7-9|15
CASSLREISSYEQYF
TGTGCCAGCAGCTTGAGGGAGATAAGCTCCTACGAGCAGTACTTC
>NA|NA|TRBJ1-1|TRBV6-5|16
CASSYSFGVADTEAFF
TGTGCCAGCAGTTACTCATTCGGGGTGGCAGATACTGAAGCTTTCTTT
>NA|TRBD1|TRBJ1-5|TRBV9|15
CASSPGTGWRQPQHF
TGTGCCAGCAGCCCCGGGACAGGGTGGAGACAGCCCCAGCATTTT
>NA|TRBD1|TRBJ2-7|TRBV7-2|18
CASSLEGQGAVMSYEQYF
TGTGCCAGCAGCTTGGAGGGACAGGGGGCAGTTATGTCCTACGAGCAGTACTTC
>NA|TRBD2|TRBJ2-7|TRBV28|12
CATGLAAYEQYF
TGTGCCACGGGACTAGCGGCCTACGAGCAGTACTTC
>NA|TRBD1|TRBJ1-3|TRBV5-1|16
CASSLAGQGSGNTIYF
TGCGCCAGCAGCTTGGCGGGACAGGGATCTGGAAACACCATATATTTT
>NA|NA|TRBJ1-3|TRBV3-1/TRBV3-2|15
CASSQGVSGVHTIYF
TGTGCCAGCAGCCAAGGGGTTTCAGGGGTCCACACCATATATTTT
>NA|TRBD1|TRBJ1-4|TRBV19|15
CASLSRQGEKEKLFF
TGTGCCAGTCTTTCCAGACAGGGAGAGAAAGAAAAACTGTTTTTT
>NA|TRBD2|TRBJ2-7|TRBV5-1|15
CASSGLAGGPYEQYF
TGCGCCAGCAGCGGTTTAGCGGGAGGACCCTACGAGCAGTACTTC
>NA|NA|TRBJ1-4|TRBV4-1|13
CASRTTTNEKLFF
TGCGCCAGCAGGACAACAACTAATGAAAAACTGTTTTTT
>NA|TRBD1|TRBJ2-5|TRBV9|16
CASSALTGGKRETQYF
TGTGCCAGCAGCGCCTTGACAGGGGGGAAACGTGAGACCCAGTACTTC
>NA|TRBD1|TRBJ2-1|TRBV5-1|15
CASSLAGQGNNEQFF
TGCGCCAGCAGCTTGGCGGGACAGGGTAACAATGAGCAGTTCTTC
>few|NA|TRBJ2-5|TRBV7-9|14
CASSWLQGQETQYF
TGTGCCAGCAGTTGGCTCCAGGGGCAAGAGACCCAGTACTTC
>few|NA|TRBJ2-7|TRBV7-9|13
CASSLALQGEQYF
TGTGCCAGCAGCTTAGCGTTGCAGGGGGAGCAGTACTTC
>NA|TRBD1|TRBJ1-2|TRBV7-9|16
CASSLVPDGQGDGYTF
TGTGCCAGCAGCTTAGTCCCCGACGGACAGGGGGATGGCTACACCTTC
>NA|NA|TRBJ2-5|TRBV28|17
CASSPGSHHGGQETQYF
TGTGCCAGCAGCCCGGGATCACATCACGGGGGTCAAGAGACCCAGTACTTC
>NA|NA|TRBJ1-1|TRBV2|14
CASSDTRRGTEAFF
TGTGCCAGCAGTGACACTCGGCGGGGCACTGAAGCTTTCTTT
>NA|NA|TRBJ2-5|TRBV28|13
CASSLSREETQYF
TGTGCCAGCAGTTTAAGCCGGGAAGAGACCCAGTACTTC
>NA|TRBD1|TRBJ1-2|TRBV5-1|14
CASSFGTGTYGYTF
TGCGCCAGCAGCTTCGGGACAGGGACCTATGGCTACACCTTC
>NA|NA|TRBJ1-5|TRBV6-1|13
CASSEEWSQPQHF
TGTGCCAGCAGTGAAGAATGGAGTCAGCCCCAGCATTTT
>few|NA|TRBJ2-5|TRBV28|12
CASKDPQGAQYF
TGTGCCAGCAAAGATCCTCAAGGGGCCCAGTACTTC
>NA|NA|TRBJ1-5|TRBV2|14
CASSVREGNQPQHF
TGTGCCAGCAGTGTCAGGGAAGGCAATCAGCCCCAGCATTTT
>few|TRBD2|TRBJ2-7|TRBV7-2|16
CASSPPSGRVAGEQYF
TGTGCCAGCAGCCCCCCTAGCGGGAGGGTCGCCGGCGAGCAGTACTTC